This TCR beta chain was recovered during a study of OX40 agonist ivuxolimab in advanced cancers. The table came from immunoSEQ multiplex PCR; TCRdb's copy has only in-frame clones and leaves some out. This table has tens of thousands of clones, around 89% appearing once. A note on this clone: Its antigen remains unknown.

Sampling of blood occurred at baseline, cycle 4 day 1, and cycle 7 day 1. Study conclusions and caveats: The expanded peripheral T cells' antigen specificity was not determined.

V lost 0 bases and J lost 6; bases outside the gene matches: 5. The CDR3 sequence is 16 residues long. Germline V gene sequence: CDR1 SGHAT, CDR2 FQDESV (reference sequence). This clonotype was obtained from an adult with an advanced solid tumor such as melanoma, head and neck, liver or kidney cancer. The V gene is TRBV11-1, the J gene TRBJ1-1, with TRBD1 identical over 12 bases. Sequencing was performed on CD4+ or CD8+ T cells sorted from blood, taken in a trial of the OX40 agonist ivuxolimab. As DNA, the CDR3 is TGTGCCAGCAGCTTAGCGGTGGGACAGGGGGCTTCTGAAGCTTTCTTT. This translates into CASSLAVGQGASEAFF.